This T cell receptor (beta chain) stems from a study of blood T cell repertoires in COVID-19. As for the study in general: The United States, Italy and Spain supplied acute and convalescent COVID-19 samples. The cDNA or gDNA used as material had been derived from T cells, B-cell-depleted T cells, or PBMCs.

Source study methods: Amplification with reference gene primers provided the estimates of nucleated cell counts. Profiling relied on immunoSEQ multiplex PCR, and the TCRdb table lists in-frame clones only, not all of them. V and J calls and clone size are given by that table; D and trimming were obtained from the DNA. The sample includes some 250,000 clones, 70% to 75% of them seen just once. The germline CDR1 and CDR2 sequences are SNHLY and FYNNEI. The ends lost 8 bases at V and 5 bases at J; junction bases unmatched: 7. CDR3 length equals 14 residues. V and J are TRBV2 and TRBJ2-3, with 10 bases identical to TRBD1. Material: peripheral blood. The TCR was taken from a woman older than 75 with acute or convalescent COVID-19. CDR3 region: CASGGQGVGDTQYF. CDR3 sequence (DNA): TGTGCCAGCGGCGGACAGGGGGTTGGAGATACGCAGTATTTT.